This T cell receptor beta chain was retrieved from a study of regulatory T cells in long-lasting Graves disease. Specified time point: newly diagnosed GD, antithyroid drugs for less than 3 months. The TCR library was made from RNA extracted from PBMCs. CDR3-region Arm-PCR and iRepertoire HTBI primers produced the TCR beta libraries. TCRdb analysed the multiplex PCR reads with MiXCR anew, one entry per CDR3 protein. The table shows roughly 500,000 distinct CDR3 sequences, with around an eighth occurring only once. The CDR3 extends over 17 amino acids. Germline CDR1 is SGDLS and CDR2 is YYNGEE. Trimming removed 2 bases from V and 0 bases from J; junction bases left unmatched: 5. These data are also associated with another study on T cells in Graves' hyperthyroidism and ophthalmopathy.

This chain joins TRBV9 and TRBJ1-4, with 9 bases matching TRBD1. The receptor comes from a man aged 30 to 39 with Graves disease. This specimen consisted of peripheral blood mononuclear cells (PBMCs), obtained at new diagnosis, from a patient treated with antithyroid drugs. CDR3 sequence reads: CASSVDRGFATNEKLFF. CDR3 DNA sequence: TGTGCCAGCAGCGTGGACAGGGGTTTTGCAACTAATGAAAAACTGTTTTTT.